This is a list of T cell receptor beta chains from one sample in a study of blood T cell repertoires in COVID-19. TCRdb keeps only in-frame clones here, not all; method: immunoSEQ multiplex PCR. The sample contains 150,000 to 200,000 clones, under 85% of which appear only once. What was sequenced was peripheral blood. The receptors derive from an elderly man with COVID-19, enrolled during active disease. CDR3s include the opening cysteine and the closing phenylalanine or tryptophan. The order of the fields is D gene, clone size, J gene, V gene, CDR3 protein, CDR3 DNA. The D gene is left open where the match is weak. Expanded clones are given a class, and other clones once, few, many or no size at all.

TRBD1	few	TRBJ1-5	TRBV2	CASSEAGRTGLSNQPQHF	TGTGCCAGCAGTGAAGCGGGACGGACAGGCCTTAGCAATCAGCCCCAGCATTTT
NA	once	TRBJ1-5	TRBV11-3	CASSSRSGPQHF	TGTGCCAGCAGCTCCCGGTCGGGGCCCCAGCATTTT
TRBD1	NA	TRBJ1-1	TRBV28	CASSLQGVEAFF	TGTGCCAGCAGTCTCCAGGGGGTTGAAGCTTTCTTT
NA	NA	TRBJ2-2	TRBV11-2	CASSFVRDINTGELFF	TGTGCCAGCAGCTTTGTTCGGGACATTAACACCGGGGAGCTGTTTTTT
NA	NA	TRBJ2-3	TRBV7-8	CASSRQGPDTQYF	TGTGCCAGCAGCCGCCAGGGTCCAGATACGCAGTATTTT
NA	NA	TRBJ2-1	TRBV7-3	CASSSTIDMYNEQFF	TGTGCCAGCAGCTCCACGATTGACATGTACAATGAGCAGTTCTTC
TRBD2	NA	TRBJ2-5	TRBV7-3	CASSFLAVPLETQYF	TGTGCCAGCAGCTTTCTAGCGGTGCCCCTGGAGACCCAGTACTTC
TRBD1	NA	TRBJ2-3	TRBV14	CASSLLIGTATDTQYF	TGTGCCAGCAGCCTACTAATTGGGACAGCGACAGATACGCAGTATTTT
NA	NA	TRBJ2-2	TRBV9	CASSVDLQVGELFF	TGTGCCAGCAGCGTAGATTTGCAGGTCGGGGAGCTGTTTTTT
NA	NA	TRBJ2-3	TRBV28	CASSETALRDTQYF	TGTGCCAGCAGTGAGACAGCCCTCAGGGATACGCAGTATTTT
TRBD1	NA	TRBJ1-4	TRBV2	CASSVDRATNEKLFF	TGTGCCAGCAGTGTCGACAGGGCAACTAATGAAAAACTGTTTTTT
TRBD2	NA	TRBJ2-7	TRBV4-2	CASSQRHSTSGGTYEQYF	TGTGCCAGCAGCCAACGACACTCCACTAGCGGGGGGACATACGAGCAGTACTTC
TRBD2	few	TRBJ2-5	TRBV12-3/TRBV12-4	CASSTSGETQYF	TGTGCCAGCAGCACTAGCGGGGAGACCCAGTACTTC
NA	NA	TRBJ1-5	TRBV6-5	CASSPLKWRHQPQHF	TGTGCCAGCAGTCCCCTCAAATGGCGGCATCAGCCCCAGCATTTT
TRBD1	once	TRBJ1-1	TRBV4-1	CASSQNEGARVTEAFF	TGCGCCAGCAGCCAAAACGAGGGGGCGCGGGTCACTGAAGCTTTCTTT
TRBD1	NA	TRBJ2-5	TRBV5-1	CASSLARGRQETQYF	TGCGCCAGCAGCTTGGCCAGGGGGCGTCAAGAGACCCAGTACTTC
NA	NA	TRBJ1-4	TRBV5-1	CASSLSGSTEKLFF	TGCGCCAGCAGCCTTTCGGGTTCCACTGAAAAACTGTTTTTT
NA	NA	TRBJ2-7	TRBV28	CASRGNSYEQYF	TGTGCCAGCCGCGGGAACTCCTACGAGCAGTACTTC
NA	few	TRBJ2-3	TRBV3-1/TRBV3-2	CASSQDRGFPDTQYF	TGTGCCAGCAGCCAAGATCGGGGGTTCCCAGATACGCAGTATTTT
NA	NA	TRBJ2-3	TRBV5-1	CASSSRLTDTQYF	TGCGCCAGCAGCTCAAGACTCACAGATACGCAGTATTTT
NA	NA	TRBJ2-7	TRBV4-2	CASSEGYRGGYEQYF	TGTGCCAGCAGCGAAGGGTACAGGGGAGGCTACGAGCAGTACTTC
NA	NA	TRBJ1-2	TRBV6-6	CASSYSPGEYGYTF	TGTGCCAGCAGTTACTCCCCAGGGGAATATGGCTACACCTTC